Reported below is one T cell receptor (beta chain). Its matching antigen is unknown. Unmatched junction bases numbered 14, after V lost 6 bases and J lost 10 bases. The CDR3 extends over 15 amino acids. The sample is drawn from a study of T cells after yellow fever vaccination. Study-wide context: It was SMART-Seq v4 Ultra Low Input that prepared the fractions with low cell numbers.

MiXCR, run by TCRdb on the 5' RACE reads, gives a single entry per CDR3 protein. The data show hundreds of thousands of distinct CDR3 sequences, 13% seen once. Whole-study findings and limits: In FACS-sorted repertoires, abundant clonotypes from the bulk population could appear as contaminants. The appearance of a small share of clonotypes in both CD4 and CD8 compartments was observed. Post-booster repertoires again held most primary-vaccination clones (approximately 96% CD4, 80% to 90% CD8).

This receptor was taken from a man aged 25-40 years who received the YFV17D yellow fever vaccine. The chain carries TRBV12-3 or TRBV12-4 and TRBJ2-1; 8 nucleotides align to TRBD1. The specimen was PBMCs, collected on the day of the yellow fever booster vaccination. CDR3 nucleotides: TGTGCCAGCAGAGCCTCCGGACAGGGACTGCCCGAGCAGTTCTTC. This encodes CASRASGQGLPEQFF.